The rows below give T cell receptor beta chains drawn from one sample of a study of blood T cell repertoires in COVID-19. Data came from immunoSEQ multiplex PCR; TCRdb stores just in-frame clones and leaves some out. The profile covers 80,000 to 100,000 clones, with around 67% appearing a single time and 3% to 4% taken by the ten largest. Sequenced input: peripheral blood. These receptors were obtained from a man in his 70s with COVID-19, enrolled during active disease. Both conserved end residues are part of each CDR3. A D gene is named only where the DNA matches it firmly. Part of the rows lack a size; the others show once, few, many or a class for expanded clones.

-	TRBV4-3	-	TRBJ1-2	CASSQLVTGDGYTF	TGCGCCAGCAGCCAACTCGTGACAGGCGATGGCTACACCTTC
TRBD2	TRBV7-2	once	TRBJ2-7	CASSPRTSGPSSYEQYF	TGTGCCAGCAGCCCTCGGACTAGCGGGCCAAGCTCCTACGAGCAGTACTTC
TRBD2	TRBV7-9	-	TRBJ2-7	CASSTLLAGGYYEQYF	TGTGCCAGCAGCACGTTACTAGCGGGAGGTTACTACGAGCAGTACTTC
-	TRBV19	few	TRBJ2-5	CASSAQGTETQYF	TGTGCCAGTAGCGCACAGGGAACCGAGACCCAGTACTTC
-	TRBV3-1/TRBV3-2	-	TRBJ1-2	CASSQEYSSNYGYTF	TGTGCCAGCAGCCAAGAGTACAGCTCTAACTATGGCTACACCTTC
-	TRBV5-1	-	TRBJ2-2	CASSAGAGELFF	TGCGCCAGCAGCGCGGGCGCCGGGGAGCTGTTTTTT
-	TRBV10-3	many	TRBJ1-3	CAISDGASGNTIYF	TGTGCCATCAGTGATGGAGCGTCTGGAAACACCATATATTTT
-	TRBV28	few	TRBJ1-5	CASNQDRIYSNQPQHF	TGTGCCAGCAACCAAGACAGGATTTATAGCAATCAGCCCCAGCATTTT
-	TRBV28	-	TRBJ2-7	CASSRRRGPTYEQYF	TGTGCCAGCAGTAGGAGAAGGGGCCCAACCTACGAGCAGTACTTC
-	TRBV5-6	few	TRBJ1-5	CASSLQGNQPQHF	TGTGCCAGCAGCTTGCAGGGCAATCAGCCCCAGCATTTT
-	TRBV11-3	-	TRBJ2-3	CASSSPRGGSTDTQYF	TGTGCCAGCAGCTCTCCGAGGGGGGGTAGCACAGATACGCAGTATTTT
TRBD1	TRBV5-1	-	TRBJ1-5	CASSFQGGDNQPQHF	TGCGCCAGCAGCTTCCAAGGGGGCGACAATCAGCCCCAGCATTTT
TRBD2	TRBV19	-	TRBJ2-5	CASSKWASGRISETQYF	TGTGCCAGTAGTAAGTGGGCTAGCGGGAGGATCTCAGAGACCCAGTACTTC
-	TRBV3-1/TRBV3-2	-	TRBJ1-1	CASSQMVWTDGDTEAFF	TGTGCCAGCAGCCAAATGGTCTGGACAGATGGGGATACTGAAGCTTTCTTT
TRBD1	TRBV29-1	-	TRBJ1-1	CSARGQENTEAFF	TGCAGCGCGAGGGGACAGGAGAACACTGAAGCTTTCTTT
-	TRBV7-2	-	TRBJ2-5	CASRLRRGQETQYF	TGTGCCAGCAGACTTAGGCGGGGACAAGAGACCCAGTACTTC
TRBD1	TRBV3-1/TRBV3-2	-	TRBJ1-2	CASRQPLDRVVNTF	TGTGCCAGCAGACAACCCCTGGACAGGGTAGTCAACACCTTC
-	TRBV27	-	TRBJ1-1	CASSFRQDTEAFF	TGTGCCAGCAGTTTCCGCCAGGACACTGAAGCTTTCTTT
-	TRBV5-1	-	TRBJ2-2	CASSLTVRNTGELFF	TGCGCCAGCAGCCTGACAGTCAGGAACACCGGGGAGCTGTTTTTT
-	TRBV29-1	few	TRBJ2-7	CSVGAVTYEQYF	TGCAGCGTTGGTGCGGTCACCTACGAGCAGTACTTC
-	TRBV9	-	TRBJ2-1	CASSVGLGEQFF	TGTGCCAGCAGCGTAGGACTAGGTGAGCAGTTCTTC
TRBD1	TRBV2	-	TRBJ2-3	CASSGDSNTDTQYF	TGTGCCAGCAGTGGGGACAGCAACACAGATACGCAGTATTTT
-	TRBV5-1	-	TRBJ2-4	CASSLGGRNIQYF	TGCGCCAGCAGCTTGGGAGGCAGAAACATTCAGTACTTC
TRBD2	TRBV28	-	TRBJ2-1	CASSFNPGRLYNEQFF	TGTGCCAGCAGTTTTAACCCCGGGAGGCTCTACAATGAGCAGTTCTTC
TRBD1	TRBV5-5	-	TRBJ1-4	CASSYKGTVGGKLFF	TGTGCCAGCAGCTATAAGGGGACAGTTGGGGGGAAACTGTTTTTT
TRBD2	TRBV29-1	-	TRBJ2-3	CSVEVAGVGTDTQYF	TGCAGCGTTGAAGTAGCGGGAGTCGGGACAGATACGCAGTATTTT
TRBD1	TRBV7-9	once	TRBJ1-2	CASSLGRGHYGYTF	TGTGCCAGCAGCTTGGGCAGGGGGCACTATGGCTACACCTTC
-	TRBV11-2	-	TRBJ2-5	CASSLAGTSETQYF	TGTGCCAGCAGCTTGGCCGGGACTTCGGAGACCCAGTACTTC
TRBD1	TRBV18	-	TRBJ2-3	CASSTSGTGGSGTQYF	TGTGCCAGCTCAACATCCGGGACAGGGGGCTCCGGTACGCAGTATTTT
-	TRBV7-3	-	TRBJ1-6	CASTYSLHF	TGTGCCAGCACCTACTCCCTCCACTTT
-	TRBV12-3/TRBV12-4	-	TRBJ2-1	CASSLTAGEQFF	TGTGCCAGCAGTTTAACTGCCGGTGAGCAGTTCTTC
-	TRBV9	-	TRBJ1-1	CASSRDRTEAFF	TGTGCCAGCAGTCGCGACAGAACAGAAGCTTTCTTT
TRBD2	TRBV5-5	many	TRBJ2-1	CASSSVITSGDYNEQFF	TGTGCCAGCAGCTCGGTAATAACTAGCGGGGACTACAATGAGCAGTTCTTC
-	TRBV5-4	-	TRBJ2-1	CASSYHREYSYNEQFF	TGTGCCAGCAGCTACCACAGGGAATACTCCTACAATGAGCAGTTCTTC
-	TRBV7-9	few	TRBJ1-1	CASSPPAGHTEAFF	TGTGCCAGCAGCCCCCCCGCAGGGCACACTGAAGCTTTCTTT
TRBD2	TRBV28	-	TRBJ2-7	CASSFSLAGLAYEQYF	TGTGCCAGCAGTTTCTCGCTAGCGGGACTGGCCTACGAGCAGTACTTC
TRBD1	TRBV9	-	TRBJ1-2	CASTLQGAYGYTF	TGTGCCAGTACTCTCCAGGGGGCTTATGGCTACACCTTC
TRBD2	TRBV7-2	-	TRBJ2-7	CASSVWTSADYEQYF	TGTGCCAGCAGCGTGTGGACTAGCGCGGACTACGAGCAGTACTTC
-	TRBV7-2	once	TRBJ1-5	CASSAQVNSNQPQHF	TGTGCCAGCAGCGCACAGGTCAATAGCAATCAGCCCCAGCATTTT
-	TRBV4-3	few	TRBJ1-1	CASSQEMGPSTEAFF	TGCGCCAGCAGCCAAGAAATGGGGCCTAGCACTGAAGCTTTCTTT
-	TRBV7-9	few	TRBJ2-2	CASSPLGPLDKLFF	TGTGCCAGCAGCCCCCTGGGCCCACTAGATAAGCTGTTTTTT
-	TRBV13	-	TRBJ1-5	CASSLLRGNQPQHF	TGTGCCAGCAGCTTACTCCGGGGCAATCAGCCCCAGCATTTT
TRBD1	TRBV7-2	-	TRBJ2-3	CASSLVGTGGPDTQYF	TGTGCCAGCAGCTTAGTTGGGACAGGGGGCCCAGATACGCAGTATTTT
-	TRBV24-1	-	TRBJ2-3	CATSDLRGFSDTQYF	TGTGCCACCAGTGATTTGAGAGGGTTCTCAGATACGCAGTATTTT
-	TRBV28	-	TRBJ2-2	CASSGFPGELFF	TGTGCCAGCAGCGGTTTCCCCGGGGAGCTGTTTTTT
-	TRBV10-2	-	TRBJ1-4	CASSESNLGGGSEKLFF	TGCGCCAGCAGTGAGTCGAATCTGGGAGGGGGTAGTGAAAAACTGTTTTTT